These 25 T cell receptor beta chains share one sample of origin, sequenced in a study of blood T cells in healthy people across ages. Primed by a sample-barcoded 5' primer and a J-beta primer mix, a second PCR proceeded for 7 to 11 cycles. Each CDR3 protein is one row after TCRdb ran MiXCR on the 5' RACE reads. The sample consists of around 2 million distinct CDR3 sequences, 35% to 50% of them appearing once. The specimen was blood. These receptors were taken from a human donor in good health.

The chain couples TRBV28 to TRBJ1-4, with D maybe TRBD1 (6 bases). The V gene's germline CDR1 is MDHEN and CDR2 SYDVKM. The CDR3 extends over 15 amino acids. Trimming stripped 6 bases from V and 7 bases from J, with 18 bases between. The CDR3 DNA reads TGTGCCAGCAGCCCGGCGGGGGGCGCAGGTGAAAAACTGTTTTTT. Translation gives CASSPAGGAGEKLFF.

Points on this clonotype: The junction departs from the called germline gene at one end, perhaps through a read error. The CDR3 DNA is TGTACCAGCAGCTTAAACGCCCTGAGCTCTGGGGCCAACGTCCTGACTTTC. Translating it yields CTSSLNALSSGANVLTF. V gene TRBV7-9 combines with J gene TRBJ2-6; D not resolved. Germline V gene data show CDR1 as SEHNR and CDR2 as FQNEAQ (reference sequence). This CDR3 is 17 amino acids long.

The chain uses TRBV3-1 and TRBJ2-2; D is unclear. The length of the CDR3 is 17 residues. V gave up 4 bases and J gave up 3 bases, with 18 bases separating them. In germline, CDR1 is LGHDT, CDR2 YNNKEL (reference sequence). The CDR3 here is CASSRARLWGDTGELFF. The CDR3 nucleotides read TGTGCCAGCAGCCGGGCTCGATTATGGGGTGACACCGGGGAGCTGTTTTTT. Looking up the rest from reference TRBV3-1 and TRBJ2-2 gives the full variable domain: DTAVSQTPKYLVTQMGNDKSIKCEQNLGHDTMYWYKQDSKKFLKIMFSYNNKELIINETVPNRFSPKSPDKAHLNLHINSLELGDSAVYFCASSRARLWGDTGELFFGEGSRLTVL.

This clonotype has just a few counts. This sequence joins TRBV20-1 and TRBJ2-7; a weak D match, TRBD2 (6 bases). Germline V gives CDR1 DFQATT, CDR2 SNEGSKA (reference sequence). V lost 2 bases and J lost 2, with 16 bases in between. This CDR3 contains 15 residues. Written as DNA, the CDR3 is TGCAGTGCTAGATCCAGTACCGGGGGACCCTACGAGCAGTACTTC. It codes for CSARSSTGGPYEQYF.

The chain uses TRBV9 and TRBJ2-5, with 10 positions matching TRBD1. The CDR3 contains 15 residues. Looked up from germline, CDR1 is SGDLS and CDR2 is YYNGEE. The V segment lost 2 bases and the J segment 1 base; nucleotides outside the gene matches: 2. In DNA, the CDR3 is TGTGCCAGCAGCGTTGACAGGGGGCCCCAAGAGACCCAGTACTTC. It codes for CASSVDRGPQETQYF.

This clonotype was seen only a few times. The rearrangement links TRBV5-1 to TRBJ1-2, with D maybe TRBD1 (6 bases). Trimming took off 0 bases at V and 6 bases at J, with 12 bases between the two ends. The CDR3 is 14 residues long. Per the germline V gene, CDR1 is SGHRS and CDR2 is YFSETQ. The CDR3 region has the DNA TGCGCCAGCAGCTTGGAAGGGGGAAAGGATGGCTACACCTTC. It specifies CASSLEGGKDGYTF.

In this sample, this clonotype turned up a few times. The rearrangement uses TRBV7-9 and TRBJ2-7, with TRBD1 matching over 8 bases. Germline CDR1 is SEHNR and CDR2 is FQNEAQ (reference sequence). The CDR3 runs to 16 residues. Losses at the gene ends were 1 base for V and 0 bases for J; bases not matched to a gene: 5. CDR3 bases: TGTGCCAGCAGCTTAGGGTCCGGGACAGGCTCCTACGAGCAGTACTTC. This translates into CASSLGSGTGSYEQYF.

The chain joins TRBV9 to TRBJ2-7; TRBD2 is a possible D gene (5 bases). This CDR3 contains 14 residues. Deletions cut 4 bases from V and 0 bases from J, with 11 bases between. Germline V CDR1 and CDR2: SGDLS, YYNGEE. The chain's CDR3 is CASSPVTNSYEQYF. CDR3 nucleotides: TGTGCCAGCAGCCCCGTGACTAACTCCTACGAGCAGTACTTC.

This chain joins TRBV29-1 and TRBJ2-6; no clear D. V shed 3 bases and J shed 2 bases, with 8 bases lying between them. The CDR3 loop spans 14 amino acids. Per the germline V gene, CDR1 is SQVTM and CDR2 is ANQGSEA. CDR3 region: CSVDPGAGANVLTF. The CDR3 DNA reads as TGCAGCGTTGACCCCGGCGCTGGGGCCAACGTCCTGACTTTC.

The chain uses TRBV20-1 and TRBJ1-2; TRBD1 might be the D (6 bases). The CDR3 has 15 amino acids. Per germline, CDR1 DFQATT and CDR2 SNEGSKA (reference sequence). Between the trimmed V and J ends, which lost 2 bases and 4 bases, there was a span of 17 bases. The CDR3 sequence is CSARKVPGGIYGYTF. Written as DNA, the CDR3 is TGCAGTGCTAGAAAGGTTCCGGGGGGCATCTATGGCTACACCTTC.

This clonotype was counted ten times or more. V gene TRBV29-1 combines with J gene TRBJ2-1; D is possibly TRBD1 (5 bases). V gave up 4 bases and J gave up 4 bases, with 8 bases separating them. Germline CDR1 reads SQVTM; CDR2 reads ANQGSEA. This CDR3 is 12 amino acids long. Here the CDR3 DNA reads TGCAGCGTTGGTTCAGGGTACAATGAGCAGTTCTTC. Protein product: CSVGSGYNEQFF.

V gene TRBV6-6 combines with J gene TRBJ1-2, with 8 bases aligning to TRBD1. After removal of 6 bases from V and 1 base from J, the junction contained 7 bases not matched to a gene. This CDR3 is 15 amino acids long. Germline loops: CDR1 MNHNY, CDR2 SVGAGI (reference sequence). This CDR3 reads CASRDGTGVNYGYTF. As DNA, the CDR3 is TGTGCCAGCAGAGACGGGACAGGTGTTAACTATGGCTACACCTTC.

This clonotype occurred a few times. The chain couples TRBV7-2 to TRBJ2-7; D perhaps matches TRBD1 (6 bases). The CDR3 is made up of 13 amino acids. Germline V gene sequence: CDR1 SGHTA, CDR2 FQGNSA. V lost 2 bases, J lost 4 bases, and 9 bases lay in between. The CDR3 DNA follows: TGTGCCAGCAGCTTAAACACAGGGTACGAGCAGTACTTC. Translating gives CASSLNTGYEQYF.

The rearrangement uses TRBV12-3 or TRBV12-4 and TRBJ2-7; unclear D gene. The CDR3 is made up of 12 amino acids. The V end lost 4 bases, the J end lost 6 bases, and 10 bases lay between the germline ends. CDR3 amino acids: CASSYPGREQYF. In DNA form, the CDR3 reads TGTGCCAGCAGTTATCCAGGACGCGAGCAGTACTTC.

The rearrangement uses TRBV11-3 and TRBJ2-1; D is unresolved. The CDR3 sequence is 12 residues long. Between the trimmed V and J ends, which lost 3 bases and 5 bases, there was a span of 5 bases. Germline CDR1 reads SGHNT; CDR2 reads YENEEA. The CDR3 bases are TGTGCCAGCAGCTTTAACCACAATGAGCAGTTCTTC. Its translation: CASSFNHNEQFF.

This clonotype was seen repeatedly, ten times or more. The CDR3 sequence is CSALDAIQYF. CDR3 DNA sequence: TGCAGCGCCCTAGATGCCATTCAGTACTTC. V usage is TRBV29-1 and J usage is TRBJ2-4, with D uncertain. Germline assignment: CDR1 SQVTM and CDR2 ANQGSEA. CDR3 length equals 10 residues. With 7 bases removed from V and 9 bases from J, the gap between germline ends came to 10 bases.

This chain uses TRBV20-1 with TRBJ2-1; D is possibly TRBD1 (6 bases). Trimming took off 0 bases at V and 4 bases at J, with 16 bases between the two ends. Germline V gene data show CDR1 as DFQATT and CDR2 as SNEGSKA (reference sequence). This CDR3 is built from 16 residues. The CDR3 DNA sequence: TGCAGTGCTAGAGAAGAGATACTAGGGGGATACAATGAGCAGTTCTTC. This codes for CSAREEILGGYNEQFF.

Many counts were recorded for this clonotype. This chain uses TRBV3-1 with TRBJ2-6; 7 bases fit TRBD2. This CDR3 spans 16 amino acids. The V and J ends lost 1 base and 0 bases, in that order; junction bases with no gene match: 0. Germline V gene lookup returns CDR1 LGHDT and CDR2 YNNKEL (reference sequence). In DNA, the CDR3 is TGTGCCAGCAGCCAAGCGGGGGGCTCTGGGGCCAACGTCCTGACTTTC. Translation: CASSQAGGSGANVLTF.

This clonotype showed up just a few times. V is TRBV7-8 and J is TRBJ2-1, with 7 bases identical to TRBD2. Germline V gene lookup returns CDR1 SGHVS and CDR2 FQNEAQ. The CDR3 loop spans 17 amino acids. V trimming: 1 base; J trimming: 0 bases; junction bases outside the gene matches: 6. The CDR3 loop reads CASSLELLASSYNEQFF. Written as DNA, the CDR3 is TGTGCCAGCAGCTTAGAACTACTAGCGAGCTCCTACAATGAGCAGTTCTTC.

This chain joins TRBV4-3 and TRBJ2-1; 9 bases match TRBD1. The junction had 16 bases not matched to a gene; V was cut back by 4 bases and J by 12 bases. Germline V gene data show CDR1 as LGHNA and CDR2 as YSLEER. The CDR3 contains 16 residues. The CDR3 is CASSPTLGQGAHVQFF. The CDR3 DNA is TGCGCCAGCAGCCCGACCTTGGGACAGGGCGCCCATGTGCAGTTCTTC.

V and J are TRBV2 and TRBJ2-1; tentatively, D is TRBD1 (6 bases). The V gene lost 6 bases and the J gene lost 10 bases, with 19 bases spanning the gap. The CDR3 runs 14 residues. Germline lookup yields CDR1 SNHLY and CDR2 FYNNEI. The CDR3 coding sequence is TGTGCCAGCAGCAATGTACAGGGTCCAGGGGAGCAGTTCTTC. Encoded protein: CASSNVQGPGEQFF.

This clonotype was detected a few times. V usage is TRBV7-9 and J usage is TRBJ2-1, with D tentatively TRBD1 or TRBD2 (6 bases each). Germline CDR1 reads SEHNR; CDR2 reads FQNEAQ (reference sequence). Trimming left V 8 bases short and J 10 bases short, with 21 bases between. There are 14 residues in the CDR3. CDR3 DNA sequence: TGTGCCAGCGGGGTAGGGGGGCGTACAATGGAGCAGTTCTTC. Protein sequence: CASGVGGRTMEQFF.

CDR3 in amino acids: CASSTWDNYGYTF. CDR3 coding DNA: TGTGCCAGTAGTACCTGGGATAACTATGGCTACACCTTC. The rearrangement joins TRBV19 to TRBJ1-2; no firm D call. V was clipped by 4 bases and J by 1 base, with 7 bases between them. This CDR3 is 13 amino acids long. CDR1 is LNHDA and CDR2 is SQIVND in the germline V gene (reference sequence).

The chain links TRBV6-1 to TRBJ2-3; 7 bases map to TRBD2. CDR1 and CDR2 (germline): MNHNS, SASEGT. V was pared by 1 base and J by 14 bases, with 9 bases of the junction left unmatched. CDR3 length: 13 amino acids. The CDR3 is CASSEVAQRDRYF. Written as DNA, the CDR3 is TGTGCCAGCAGTGAAGTTGCCCAGCGGGACCGGTATTTT.

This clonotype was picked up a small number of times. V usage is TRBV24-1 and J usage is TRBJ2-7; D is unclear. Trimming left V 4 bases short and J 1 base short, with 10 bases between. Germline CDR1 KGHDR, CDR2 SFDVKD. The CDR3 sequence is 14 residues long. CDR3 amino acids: CATSDNGPSYEQYF. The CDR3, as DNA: TGTGCCACCAGTGACAACGGGCCTTCCTACGAGCAGTACTTC.